The 15 T cell receptor beta chains below come from one sample, sequenced in a study of blood T cell repertoires in COVID-19. The assay was immunoSEQ multiplex PCR, and TCRdb's table has in-frame clones only and misses some. The sample lists some 400,000 clones, more than 75% occurring once. The sample was peripheral blood. The receptors originated from a woman in her sixties or seventies with COVID-19, enrolled during active disease.

The V call is TRBV10-1, the J call TRBJ1-3; 10 positions match TRBD1. V dropped 0 bases and J dropped 7; count of bases not matched to a gene: 3. This CDR3 is built from 15 residues. The germline gives CDR1 WNHNN, CDR2 SYGVQD (reference sequence). The CDR3 nucleotides are TGCGCCAGCAGTGAGTCACGGGACAGGGGTAACACCATATATTTT. Amino acid sequence: CASSESRDRGNTIYF.

The chain links TRBV10-3 to TRBJ1-5; D is unclear. V gave up 3 bases and J gave up 3 bases, with 9 bases separating them. The CDR3 extends over 14 amino acids. Germline V gene sequence: CDR1 ENHRY, CDR2 SYGVKD. The DNA for the CDR3 is TGTGCCATCAGTGAAACGGGGAACAATCAGCCCCAGCATTTT. Translating it yields CAISETGNNQPQHF.

As concerns this clone: The junction shows a germline mismatch at one end, possibly a read error. J is TRBJ2-5 and V is TRBV3-1 (or the pseudogene TRBV3-2), with D tentatively TRBD2 (5 bases). The germline CDR1 and CDR2 sequences are LGHDT and YNNKEL (reference sequence). CDR3 size: 14 residues. DNA of the CDR3: TGTGCCAGCAGCCAAGCATCAGGACTGTCGAACACCCACTTC. It yields the protein CASSQASGLSNTHF.

This chain joins TRBV3-1 (or the pseudogene TRBV3-2) and TRBJ2-3, with a possible D match to TRBD1 (5 bases). From germline, CDR1 is LGHDT and CDR2 YNNKEL (reference sequence). The CDR3 loop spans 15 amino acids. Trimming took off 1 base at V and 3 bases at J, with 11 bases between the two ends. The CDR3 sequence: CASSQVGQGTDTQYF. The CDR3 DNA is TGTGCCAGCAGCCAAGTCGGGCAGGGAACAGATACGCAGTATTTT.

Concerning this clone itself: Other DNA variants within this sample encode the same CDR3. This sequence joins TRBV7-2 and TRBJ2-1; TRBD2 matches 7 bases. V lost 5 bases, J lost 1 base, and 5 bases stayed unmatched. The CDR3 extends over 15 amino acids. Germline V CDR1 and CDR2: SGHTA, FQGNSA. This CDR3 is CASSGGGASYNEQFF. The CDR3 nucleotides are TGTGCCAGCAGCGGGGGGGGAGCGTCCTACAATGAGCAGTTCTTC.

The V and J genes are TRBV19 and TRBJ1-2, with 7 positions matching TRBD1. Germline V lookup: CDR1 LNHDA, CDR2 SQIVND (reference sequence). After removal of 7 bases from V and 5 bases from J, the junction contained 4 bases not matched to a gene. The CDR3 runs to 12 residues. CDR3 region: CASNRGEYGYTF. The DNA of the CDR3 is TGTGCCAGTAACAGGGGCGAGTATGGCTACACCTTC.

This chain connects TRBV23-1 to TRBJ1-1; 7 bases map to TRBD1. TRBV23-1 is labeled an ORF, and its function is uncertain. CDR3 length equals 16 residues. V trimming: 5 bases; J trimming: 0 bases; junction bases outside the gene matches: 9. The CDR3 coding sequence is TGCGCCAGCAGTAATGGGGACAGTCTGATGAACACTGAAGCTTTCTTT. Translating gives CASSNGDSLMNTEAFF.

The V and J genes are TRBV7-7 and TRBJ2-7; 8 bases line up with TRBD1. The CDR3 totals 15 residues. The V and J ends lost 2 bases and 4 bases, in that order; junction bases with no gene match: 7. The germline V gene has CDR1 SSHAT and CDR2 FNYEAQ (reference sequence). This chain's CDR3 is CASSLNQGANYEQYF. For the CDR3, the DNA is TGTGCCAGCAGCTTAAATCAGGGGGCCAATTACGAGCAGTACTTC.

The V gene is TRBV9, the J gene TRBJ2-7, with a possible D match to TRBD1 (7 bases). Germline values: CDR1 SGDLS, CDR2 YYNGEE. CDR3 size: 18 residues. V was shortened by 4 bases and J by 5 bases, with 28 bases between the two germline ends. The CDR3 DNA is TGTGCCAGCAGCCCACGCCGGGGGAAGGGGGCCTTAGGGGACGAGCAGTACTTC. Amino acid sequence: CASSPRRGKGALGDEQYF. The complete variable domain, with remaining parts taken from reference TRBV9 and TRBJ2-7, reads DSGVTQTPKHLITATGQRVTLRCSPRSGDLSVYWYQQSLDQGLQFLIQYYNGEERAKGNILERFSAQQFPDLHSELNLSSLELGDSALYFCASSPRRGKGALGDEQYFGPGTRLTVT.

The rearrangement joins TRBV19 to TRBJ2-4; 7 positions agree with TRBD1. The CDR3 sequence is 16 residues long. Germline CDR1 reads LNHDA; CDR2 reads SQIVND (reference sequence). J lost 0 bases, V lost 6 bases, and 8 bases had no gene match. CDR3 sequence (DNA): TGTGCCAGTAGAGAGGGGGACAGACTAGCCAAAAACATTCAGTACTTC. Protein sequence: CASREGDRLAKNIQYF.

This clone came up once. The chain has TRBV18 and TRBJ2-5; perhaps TRBD2 as D (6 bases). Germline CDR1 is KGHSH and CDR2 is LQKENI. Trimming left V 5 bases short and J 4 bases short, with 17 bases between. This CDR3 contains 15 residues. The CDR3, as DNA: TGTGCCAGCTCAAAGCCGTCGGTGACTAGAGAGACCCAGTACTTC. Residues: CASSKPSVTRETQYF.

The gene calls are TRBV28 and TRBJ2-3; TRBD2 agrees at 8 bases. CDR1 and CDR2 from the germline V gene are MDHEN and SYDVKM. The trim removed 7 bases at V and 1 base at J, leaving 13 bases unmatched. This CDR3 comprises 17 residues. In DNA, the CDR3 is TGTGCCAGCACCCTTTCAGGGCGGGGGGCGGGCACAGATACGCAGTATTTT. It specifies CASTLSGRGAGTDTQYF. The full variable domain, completed using reference TRBV28 and TRBJ2-3, is DVKVTQSSRYLVKRTGEKVFLECVQDMDHENMFWYRQDPGLGLRLIYFSYDVKMKEKGDIPEGYSVSREKKERFSLILESASTNQTSMYLCASTLSGRGAGTDTQYFGPGTRLTVL.

The chain employs TRBV30 and TRBJ1-6, with TRBD1 matching over 7 bases. Germline V gene data show CDR1 as GTSNPN and CDR2 as SVGIG (reference sequence). Trimming at V came to 5 bases and at J to 10 bases, leaving 8 bases not matched to a gene. This CDR3 has 13 amino acids. CDR3 DNA: TGTGCCTGGGTCCGGGACAGCGCCTCACCCCTCCACTTT. It codes for CAWVRDSASPLHF.

This chain joins TRBV6-6 and TRBJ1-4; 7 bases fit TRBD1. CDR1 MNHNY and CDR2 SVGAGI come from the germline V gene (reference sequence). The CDR3 length is 15 residues. V trimming: 1 base; J trimming: 8 bases; junction bases outside the gene matches: 7. CDR3 region: CASSYLTGYEEKLFF. CDR3 nucleotide sequence: TGTGCCAGCAGTTACTTGACAGGGTACGAAGAAAAACTGTTTTTT.

The V call is TRBV27, the J call TRBJ1-5; D ambiguous. This CDR3 contains 13 residues. Germline V CDR1 and CDR2: MNHEY, SMNVEV (reference sequence). Trimming shortened V by 4 bases and J by 7 bases, and 11 bases separated the two germline ends. CDR3 sequence: CASSSSRPQPQHF. CDR3 bases: TGTGCCAGCAGTTCATCCAGGCCGCAGCCCCAGCATTTT.